Listed below are T cell receptor beta chains from one sample, sequenced in a study of prognosis after radiotherapy for stage I lung cancer. One entry per CDR3 protein results from TCRdb running MiXCR on the multiplex PCR reads. The sample has about 15,000 distinct CDR3 sequences, roughly 30% seen once. The sequenced sample was PBMCs, obtained before or after stereotactic body radiation therapy (not recorded which). The receptor source for this set is a donor aged 50 or older with non-small cell lung cancer. Both conserved end residues are part of each CDR3. D genes are given only for firm matches. Clone size, where shown, is once, few, many, or a class for clones that have expanded.

j_call clone_size d_call v_call cdr3_nt cdr3_aa
TRBJ1-3 many TRBD1 TRBV6-2/TRBV6-3 TGTGCCAGCAGTTGGGACAGGGGGACTAACACCATATATTTT CASSWDRGTNTIYF
TRBJ2-1 many TRBD2 TRBV18 TGTGCCAGCTCACCATTGGGACTAGGGGCCAATGAGCAGTTCTTC CASSPLGLGANEQFF
TRBJ2-7 many - TRBV5-1 TGCGCCAGCAGCTTGGAGGCAGGGTCACGCGAGCAGTACTTC CASSLEAGSREQYF
TRBJ2-7 many TRBD2 TRBV20-1 TGCAGTGCTAGCAAGCGGGGGACCTACGAGCAGTACTTC CSASKRGTYEQYF
TRBJ2-5 many - TRBV20-1 TGCAGTGCTTTGCCCCCACAGGGCCAAGAGACCCAGTACTTC CSALPPQGQETQYF
TRBJ2-3 medium-sized TRBD2 TRBV7-9 TGTGCCAGCAGCTTAGGCAGCGGGGGGGGAGATACGCAGTATTTT CASSLGSGGGDTQYF
TRBJ1-3 - TRBD1 TRBV5-1 TGCGCCAGCAGCTACGGACAGGGAAGTGGAAACACCATATATTTT CASSYGQGSGNTIYF
TRBJ2-3 once - TRBV20-1 TGCAGTTTGAGGAGAAATCACCCAGATACGCAGTATTTT CSLRRNHPDTQYF
TRBJ2-5 many TRBD2 TRBV28 TGTGCCAGCAGTCCCCTGGGTAGCGGGAGGGAGACCCAGTACTTC CASSPLGSGRETQYF
TRBJ1-4 - - TRBV2 TGTGCCAGCAGTGACACTGCGGGGATCCGGGAAAAAACGTTTTTT CASSDTAGIREKTFF
TRBJ2-1 medium-sized TRBD2 TRBV12-3/TRBV12-4 TGTGCCAGCAGTCCAGACCTAGGGACTAGCGGGAGGGGGAGGTACAATGAGCAGTTCTTC CASSPDLGTSGRGRYNEQFF
TRBJ2-2 - TRBD1 TRBV6-1 TGTGCCAGCAGAGGACAGGGGAACACCTGGGAGCTGTTCTTT CASRGQGNTWELFF
TRBJ2-3 many - TRBV9 TGTGCCAGCAGCGTAGCTGGGGGCCCGGATACGCAGTATTTT CASSVAGGPDTQYF